This TCR beta chain was identified in a study of blood T cell repertoires in COVID-19. Study-wide context: Some COVID-19 samples were acute and others convalescent; all came from the United States, Italy and Spain. Sources were T cells, B-cell-depleted T cells, or PBMCs; the material itself was cDNA or gDNA.

In the study's own analysis: By means of reference gene primer amplification, nucleated cell counts were estimated. Repertoires were generated with immunoSEQ multiplex PCR, while TCRdb's copy carries only in-frame clones and drops some. V, J and clone size are taken as reported in that table, and D and trimming were inferred from the DNA itself. The data hold 150,000 to 200,000 clones, with 89% observed a single time. This clone was seen more than once but under ten times. Germline assignment: CDR1 SEHNR and CDR2 FQNEAQ (reference sequence). The CDR3 is 12 amino acids. V was trimmed by 4 bases and J by 9 bases, leaving 7 bases between them.

Material: peripheral blood. This sequence joins TRBV7-9 and TRBJ1-6; no reliable D call. The source of this sequence is a man aged 18-30 years who had recovered from COVID-19. DNA of the CDR3: TGTGCCAGCAGCTCGTCGAGTTCACCCCTCCACTTT. Translating gives CASSSSSSPLHF.